The present T cell receptor (beta chain) was sequenced within a study of T cell responses to AZD1222 COVID-19 vaccine. As for the study in general: The study pooled second doses at about 4 or about 12 weeks. General study findings and limits: Without day 14 samples, only post-peak T cell repertoires were studied. There were vaccine-associated CD4 TCRs across spike, dominant at 160-218 and 743-854.

Per germline, CDR1 LGHDT and CDR2 YNNKEL (reference sequence). Trimming pared 0 bases from V and 6 bases from J, leaving 9 bases between. This CDR3 contains 13 residues. The method was immunoSEQ multiplex PCR; TCRdb's version includes in-frame clones alone and lacks a portion of them. The data hold 100,000 to 150,000 clones, with around 86% observed a single time. With regard to this clone: Its antigen is as yet unknown.

Here the sequenced sample was peripheral blood, taken on day 0 of AZD1222 vaccination. The receptor's source is an adult in good health. V usage is TRBV3-1 (or the pseudogene TRBV3-2) and J usage is TRBJ2-7; a possible D gene is TRBD2 (6 bases). CDR3 sequence (DNA): TGTGCCAGCAGCCAAGATTGGCGGGGCGAGCAGTACTTC. Amino acids: CASSQDWRGEQYF.